This section outlines one T cell receptor (beta chain) sequence together with its context. Trimming removed 6 bases at V and 8 bases at J, with 16 bases between. CDR3 size: 13 residues. Germline values: CDR1 KGHSH, CDR2 LQKENI. Here immunoSEQ multiplex PCR was the method, and the copy in TCRdb shows in-frame clones only, minus some. The sample shows about 59,000 clones, around 79% of them seen only once. The data originate from a study of blood T cell repertoires in COVID-19. This clonotype originated in a woman in her 70s with acute or convalescent COVID-19. The chain has TRBV18 and TRBJ1-1; D is unclear. The sample comprised peripheral blood. The DNA for the CDR3 is TGTGCCAGCTCCCCCGAGGAGGCAGGAGAAGCTTTCTTT. It encodes CASSPEEAGEAFF.